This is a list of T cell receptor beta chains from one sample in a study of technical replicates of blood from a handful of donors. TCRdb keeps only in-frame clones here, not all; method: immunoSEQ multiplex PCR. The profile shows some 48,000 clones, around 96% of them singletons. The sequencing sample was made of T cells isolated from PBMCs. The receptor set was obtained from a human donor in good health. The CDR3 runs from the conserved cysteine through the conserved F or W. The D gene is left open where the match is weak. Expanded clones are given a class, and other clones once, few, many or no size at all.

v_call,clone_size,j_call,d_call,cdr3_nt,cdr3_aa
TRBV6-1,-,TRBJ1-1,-,TGTGCCAGCAGTGCCCTTTACAGGAACCTCCTGCCTGAAGCTTTCTTT,CASSALYRNLLPEAFF
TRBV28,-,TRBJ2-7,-,TGTGCCAGCAGTTTTGCTAGCTACGAGCAGTACTTC,CASSFASYEQYF
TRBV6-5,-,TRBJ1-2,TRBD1,TGTGCCAGCAGCCCCGGGACAGGTCCTGTTGGCTACACCTTC,CASSPGTGPVGYTF
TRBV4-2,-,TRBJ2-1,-,TGTGCCAGCAGCCAAGCCTCCCCTGAGCAGTTCTTC,CASSQASPEQFF
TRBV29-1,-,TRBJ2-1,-,TGCAGCGTTGAAGGGTTGACAGGGAGGAATGAGCAGTTCTTC,CSVEGLTGRNEQFF
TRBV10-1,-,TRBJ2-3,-,TGCGCCAGCAGCCCCGGGAAAGGCGCAGATACGCAGTATTTT,CASSPGKGADTQYF
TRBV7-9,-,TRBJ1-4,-,TGTGCCAGCAGCCTAGACATGTCAACTAATGAAAAACTGTTTTTT,CASSLDMSTNEKLFF
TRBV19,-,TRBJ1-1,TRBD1,TGTGCCAGTATCGGTGTAGGTGGGGACAGAAGGAACACTGAAGCTTTCTTT,CASIGVGGDRRNTEAFF
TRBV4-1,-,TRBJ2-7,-,TGCGCCAGCAGCCATAGGACTCTTTACTCCTACGAGCAGTACTTC,CASSHRTLYSYEQYF
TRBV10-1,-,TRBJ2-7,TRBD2,TGCGCCACCTCTGAAGGGACTAGATTAGGCGAGCAGTACTTC,CATSEGTRLGEQYF
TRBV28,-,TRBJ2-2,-,TGTGCCAGCATCCAAAGGGGACACCCGAACACCGGGGAGCTGTTTTTT,CASIQRGHPNTGELFF
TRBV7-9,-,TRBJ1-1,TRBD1,TGTGCCAGCAGGGCAGGGGGCCCTGGAGCTTTCTTT,CASRAGGPGAFF
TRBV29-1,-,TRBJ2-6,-,TGCAGCGTTATCGGGCAGGGTGGGGCCAACGTCCTGACTTTC,CSVIGQGGANVLTF
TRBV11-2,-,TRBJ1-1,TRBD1,TGTGCCAGCAGAACGGACAGGGGCACTGAAGCTTTCTTT,CASRTDRGTEAFF
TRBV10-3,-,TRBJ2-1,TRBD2,TGTGCCATCAGTGACTCTAGCGGGAGCAATGAGCAGTTCTTC,CAISDSSGSNEQFF
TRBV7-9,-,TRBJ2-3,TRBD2,TGTGCCAGCAGCCCGCGACCGGGACTAGCGGCAGATACGCAGTATTTT,CASSPRPGLAADTQYF
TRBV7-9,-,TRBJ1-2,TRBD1,TGTGCCAGCAGCTACGGGACAGCCTATGGCTACACCTTC,CASSYGTAYGYTF
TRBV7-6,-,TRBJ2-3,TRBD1,TGTGCCAGCAGCTCCGGACAGGTTGAGTATTTT,CASSSGQVEYF
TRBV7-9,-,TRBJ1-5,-,TGTGCCAGCAGCTTTCGGGACACTTATCAGCCCCAGCATTTT,CASSFRDTYQPQHF
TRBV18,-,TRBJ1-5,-,TGTGCCAGCTCCGAACAGGGAAGTAGCAATCAGCCCCAGCATTTT,CASSEQGSSNQPQHF
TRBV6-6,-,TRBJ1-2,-,TGTGCCAGCAGTTTCACAGTGGATGGCTACACCTTC,CASSFTVDGYTF
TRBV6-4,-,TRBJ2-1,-,TGTGCCAATATAGCGGACTCCTACAATGAGCAGTTCTTC,CANIADSYNEQFF
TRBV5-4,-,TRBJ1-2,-,TGTGCCAGCAGCTCTACAGGGAATGGCTACACCTTC,CASSSTGNGYTF
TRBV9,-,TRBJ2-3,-,TGTGCCAGCAGCGTAGGGCTGGGGCCCACAGATACGCAGTATTTT,CASSVGLGPTDTQYF
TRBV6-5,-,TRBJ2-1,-,TGTGCCAGCACCTATAGGGGCTCCTACAATGAGCAGTTCTTC,CASTYRGSYNEQFF
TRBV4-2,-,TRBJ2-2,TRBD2,TGTGCCAGCAGCCTAGCGGGAGTATTCGGGGAGCTGTTTTTT,CASSLAGVFGELFF
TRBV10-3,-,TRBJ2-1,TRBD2,TGTGCCATCAGCTTTAGCGGGAACTCCTACAATGAGCAGTTCTTC,CAISFSGNSYNEQFF
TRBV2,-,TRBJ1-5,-,TGTGCCAGCAGTGATGGAAGCGTTAGCAATCAGCCCCAGCATTTT,CASSDGSVSNQPQHF
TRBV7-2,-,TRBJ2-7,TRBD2,TGTGCCAGCAGCCCCCTAGATGGGGGGGTCACCTACGAGCAGTACTTC,CASSPLDGGVTYEQYF
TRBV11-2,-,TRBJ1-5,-,TGTGCCAGCAGCTTAGATATTGTCGCGCAGCCCCAGCATTTT,CASSLDIVAQPQHF
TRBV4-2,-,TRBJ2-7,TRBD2,TGTGCCAGCAGCCTGGGACTAGCGGGGTCCTCCTACGAGCAGTACTTC,CASSLGLAGSSYEQYF
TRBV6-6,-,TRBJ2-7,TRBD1,TGTGCCAGCAGTCCTCGACAGGGGACCGACGAGCAGTACTTC,CASSPRQGTDEQYF
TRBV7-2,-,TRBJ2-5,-,TGTGCCAGCACCAACCCAGAGAGGGAAGAGACCCAGTACTTC,CASTNPEREETQYF
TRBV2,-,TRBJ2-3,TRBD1,TGTGCCAGCAGTTTGACAGGGTTAGATACGCAGTATTTT,CASSLTGLDTQYF
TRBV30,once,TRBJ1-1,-,TGTGCCTGGAGTGTTATGGGGGCGCGGGCTTTCTTT,CAWSVMGARAFF
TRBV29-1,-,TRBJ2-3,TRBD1,TGCAGCGTTGAAGGACAGGGTGGAGATACGCAGTATTTT,CSVEGQGGDTQYF
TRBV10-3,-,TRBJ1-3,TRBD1,TGTGCCACAATCCGGGACAGGGGGCTCGGGGGAAACACCATATATTTT,CATIRDRGLGGNTIYF
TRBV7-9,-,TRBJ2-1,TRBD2,TGTGCCAGCAGTCTATCGGGGCTAGCGGGAGTTCCGGGTGAGCAGTTCTTC,CASSLSGLAGVPGEQFF
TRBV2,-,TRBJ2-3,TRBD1,TGTGCCAGCAGCCCGGGACAGTACACAGATACGCAGTATTTT,CASSPGQYTDTQYF
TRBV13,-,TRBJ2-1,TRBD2,TGTGCCAGCAGCTTAGTAGCGGGAGTTAATGAGCAGTTCTTC,CASSLVAGVNEQFF
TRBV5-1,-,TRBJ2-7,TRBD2,TGCGCCAGCAGCCCCACTAGCGGGAGTTCCTACGAGCAGTACTTC,CASSPTSGSSYEQYF
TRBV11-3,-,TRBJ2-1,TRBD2,TGTGCCAGCAGCACGCCCGAATGGCGGGAGGCCTACAATGAGCAGTTCTTC,CASSTPEWREAYNEQFF
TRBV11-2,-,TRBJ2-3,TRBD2,TGTGCCAGCAGCTTAGATAGCGGGAGCACAGATACGCAGTATTTT,CASSLDSGSTDTQYF
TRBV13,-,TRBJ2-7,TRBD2,TGTGCCAGCAGCCTAGGTGTAGGACTAGCGAGTTACGAGCAGTACTTC,CASSLGVGLASYEQYF
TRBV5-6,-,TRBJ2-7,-,TGTGCCAGCAGCTTTCACGTGGGGCCCTACGAGCAGTACTTC,CASSFHVGPYEQYF
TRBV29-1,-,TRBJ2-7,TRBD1,TGCAGCGTTGAAGAGGGACAGGGCTACGAGCAGTACTTC,CSVEEGQGYEQYF
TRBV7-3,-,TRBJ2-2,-,TGTGCCAGCAGCTCGACTCATACCGGGGAGCTGTTTTTT,CASSSTHTGELFF
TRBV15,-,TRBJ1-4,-,TGTGCCACCAGCAGAAGTTCAGGGTCGGGTGAAAAACTGTTTTTT,CATSRSSGSGEKLFF
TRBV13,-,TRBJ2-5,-,TGTGCCAGCAGCTCGGGGGAGACCCAGTACTTC,CASSSGETQYF
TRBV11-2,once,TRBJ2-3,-,TGTGCCAGCAGCTTTCTCCGGTTCACAGATACGCAGTATTTT,CASSFLRFTDTQYF
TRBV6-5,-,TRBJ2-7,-,TGTGCCAGCAGTTACTCGTATCTGGGGGCGAACGAGCAGTACTTC,CASSYSYLGANEQYF
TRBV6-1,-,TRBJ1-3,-,TGTGCCAGCACAGTCTCCCCGTACTCTGGAAACACCATATATTTT,CASTVSPYSGNTIYF
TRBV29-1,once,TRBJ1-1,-,TGCAGCGTTGAAAACAGCTACGGGGGAACTGAAGCTTTCTTT,CSVENSYGGTEAFF
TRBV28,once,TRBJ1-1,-,TGTGCCAGCAGTTCCTGGGGGCGAAAAACTGAAGCTTTCTTT,CASSSWGRKTEAFF
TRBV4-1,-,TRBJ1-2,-,TGCGCCAGCAGCCCGTATACAGGGCCTCTGGACTATGGCTACACCTTC,CASSPYTGPLDYGYTF
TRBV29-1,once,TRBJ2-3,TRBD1,TGCAGCGTTGAAGGACAGGGGTTGACAGATACGCAGTATTTT,CSVEGQGLTDTQYF
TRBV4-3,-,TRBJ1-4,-,TGCGCCAGCAGCCAAGGGGTCCGCGGAGAACTGTTTTTT,CASSQGVRGELFF
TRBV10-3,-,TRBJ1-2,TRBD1,TGTGCCATCAGTGAACACAGGGGAGGCTACACCTTC,CAISEHRGGYTF
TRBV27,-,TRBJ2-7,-,TGTGCCAGCAGTCCCTCGGTGGAGTCCTACGAGCAGTACTTC,CASSPSVESYEQYF